Following are 19 T cell receptor beta chains from one sample sequenced in a study of blood T cells in healthy people across ages. A second PCR of about 6 to 12 cycles used a sample-barcoded 5' primer and a J-beta primer mix. Each CDR3 protein gets one entry after TCRdb re-called the 5' RACE reads with MiXCR. The sample lists hundreds of thousands of distinct CDR3 sequences, approximately 30% occurring once. Sequencing was performed on blood. The source of these receptors is a woman older than 75 in good health.

There are many counts of this clonotype. This rearrangement joins TRBV29-1 to TRBJ2-1, with 8 positions matching TRBD2. The CDR3 loop spans 14 amino acids. V lost 7 bases, J lost 6 bases, and 11 bases stayed unmatched. Germline V gene lookup returns CDR1 SQVTM and CDR2 ANQGSEA. CDR3 sequence (DNA): TGCAGCGGGGACGGGACTAGGGGGGGCAATGAGCAGTTCTTC. Its translation: CSGDGTRGGNEQFF.

Note on this clonotype: The junction shows a germline mismatch at one end, possibly a read error. The chain links TRBV7-3 to TRBJ2-2; 11 bases line up with TRBD2. Germline V gives CDR1 SGHTA, CDR2 FQGTGA. This CDR3 comprises 20 residues. The DNA of the CDR3 is TGTGCCAGCAGTTTAAGGGCCCCCCCTCTAGCGGGGGGTAACACCGGGGAGCTGTTTTTT. This gives the protein CASSLRAPPLAGGNTGELFF. The complete variable domain, with remaining parts taken from reference TRBV7-3 and TRBJ2-2, reads GAGVSQTPSNKVTEKGKYVELRCDPISGHTALYWYRQSLGQGPEFLIYFQGTGAADDSGLPNDRFFAVRPEGSVSTLKIQRTERGDSAVYLCASSLRAPPLAGGNTGELFFGEGSRLTVL.

This clonotype was seen repeatedly, ten times or more. V and J are TRBV5-1 and TRBJ1-1, with 8 positions matching TRBD1. Germline CDR1 and CDR2: SGHRS and YFSETQ. Losses at the gene ends were 2 bases for V and 1 base for J; bases not matched to a gene: 1. This CDR3 region has 14 residues. CDR3 nucleotides: TGCGCCAGCAGCTTTGGGACAGGGAACACTGAAGCTTTCTTT. This encodes CASSFGTGNTEAFF.

The chain combines TRBV20-1 with TRBJ2-7; TRBD1 or TRBD2 may be the D gene (5 bases each). The CDR3 sequence is 13 residues long. Germline V gene data show CDR1 as DFQATT and CDR2 as SNEGSKA (reference sequence). The V end was cut by 2 bases, the J end by 5 bases, with 13 bases between. CDR3 sequence: CSARFGGKHEQYF. The CDR3 DNA reads TGCAGTGCTAGATTTGGGGGTAAACACGAGCAGTACTTC.

There are a few counts of this clonotype. The rearrangement joins TRBV28 to TRBJ2-5; TRBD1 aligns across 8 bases. V lost 7 bases to trimming and J lost 5 bases; unmatched junction nucleotides: 15. CDR3 size: 16 residues. Germline assignment: CDR1 MDHEN and CDR2 SYDVKM. In nucleotides, the CDR3 is TGTGCCAGCACCCCATGCGGGCCAGGGGGCAGCGAGACCCAGTACTTC. Protein: CASTPCGPGGSETQYF.

This clonotype appeared a single time. The V call is TRBV12-3 or TRBV12-4, the J call TRBJ1-1, with TRBD1 as a possible D gene (5 bases). Trimming took off 4 bases at V and 3 bases at J, with 9 bases between the two ends. The CDR3 sequence is 13 residues long. Here the CDR3 reads CASSSRGDTEAFF. CDR3 in DNA: TGTGCCAGCAGTTCCCGGGGGGACACTGAAGCTTTCTTT.

This clonotype was detected many times. The V call is TRBV4-3, the J call TRBJ1-6, with D perhaps matching TRBD1 (5 bases). Trimming pared 0 bases from V and 12 bases from J, leaving 12 bases between. The CDR3 has 14 residues. Germline V lookup: CDR1 LGHNA, CDR2 YSLEER. The CDR3 region is CASSQDTTERPLHF. CDR3 DNA sequence: TGCGCCAGCAGCCAAGATACGACAGAACGACCCCTCCACTTT.

With regard to this clonotype: This may arise from a read error, as a much more abundant clone is one base away. This chain joins TRBV20-1 and TRBJ2-5; D is perhaps TRBD1 or TRBD2 (5 bases each). V dropped 5 bases and J dropped 11 bases, with 21 bases sitting between them. This CDR3 region has 13 residues. The germline gives CDR1 DFQATT, CDR2 SNEGSKA (reference sequence). Written as DNA, the CDR3 is TGCAGTGCTCCCCGGGACGTCGGCCATGAGCAGTACTTC. Encoded protein: CSAPRDVGHEQYF.

The chain links TRBV20-1 to TRBJ2-2; D not certain. The germline gives CDR1 DFQATT, CDR2 SNEGSKA (reference sequence). Trimming pared 5 bases from V and 8 bases from J, leaving 12 bases between. The CDR3 is made up of 12 amino acids. CDR3 sequence reads: CSALGPLGELFF. The CDR3 DNA follows: TGCAGTGCTCTCGGACCCCTGGGGGAGCTGTTTTTT.

In its sample, this clonotype was seen a few times. The chain carries TRBV11-2 and TRBJ1-1, with D possibly matching TRBD1 (6 bases). CDR1 is SGHAT, CDR2 FQNNGV, per germline. Trimming shortened V by 5 bases and J by 5 bases, and 15 bases separated the two germline ends. The CDR3 totals 14 residues. The CDR3 DNA sequence: TGTGCCAGCAGCGACCCCGGACAGTGGACTGAAGCTTTCTTT. This encodes CASSDPGQWTEAFF.

In its sample, this clonotype was seen a few times. The chain is built from TRBV6-6 and TRBJ1-1; D call uncertain. The CDR3 is made up of 15 amino acids. CDR1 is MNHNY and CDR2 is SVGAGI in the germline V gene (reference sequence). V gave up 4 bases and J gave up 3 bases, with 15 bases separating them. The CDR3 loop reads CASSSRVRVDTEAFF. For the CDR3, the DNA is TGTGCCAGCAGTTCCCGCGTGAGGGTGGACACTGAAGCTTTCTTT.

The chain employs TRBV18 and TRBJ2-1; 8 nucleotides match TRBD2. CDR3 length equals 18 residues. With V trimmed by 1 base and J by 1 base, 9 bases remained unmatched. The V gene's germline CDR1 is KGHSH and CDR2 LQKENI. The CDR3 reads CASSPQYPAGVSYNEQFF. Written as DNA, the CDR3 is TGTGCCAGCTCACCACAGTATCCAGCGGGGGTATCCTACAATGAGCAGTTCTTC.

About this clonotype itself: A much bigger clone sits one base away, suggesting this may be a read error. The genes are TRBV15 and TRBJ2-1, with TRBD1 identical over 7 bases. The CDR3 runs to 14 residues. Germline CDR1 reads LNHNV; CDR2 reads YYDKDF (reference sequence). DNA for the CDR3: TGTGCCGCCAGCATAGGAGGACAGGTTGGTGAGCAGTTCTTC. Translated: CAASIGGQVGEQFF.

The sample holds many counts of this clonotype. The chain combines TRBV4-2 with TRBJ2-7; D may correspond to TRBD1 or TRBD2 (5 bases each). CDR1 and CDR2 from the germline V gene are LGHNA and YNFKEQ. The CDR3 covers 13 residues. V was shortened by 4 bases and J by 5 bases, with 12 bases between the two germline ends. The DNA for the CDR3 is TGTGCCAGCAGCCCGGTGAGGGGCGACGAGCAGTACTTC. This translates into CASSPVRGDEQYF.

This clonotype appeared once. The chain is built from TRBV21-1 and TRBJ2-5; the D call of TRBD2 is as the table states it, not checked on the DNA. The J call is uncertain, as TRBJ2-1 better fits the DNA end. TRBV21-1 is a recognized pseudogene. CDR3 length: 13 amino acids. In nucleotides, the CDR3 is TGTGCCAGCAAGGACTATCATCGAGAGACCCAGTTCTTC. It codes for CASKDYHRETQFF.

The chain uses TRBV12-3 or TRBV12-4 and TRBJ2-3; possible D gene TRBD1, 5 bases. V lost 3 bases and J lost 1, with 11 bases in between. CDR3 length: 15 residues. CDR3 nucleotides: TGTGCCAGCAGTTTTGGATGGGGCGGCACAGATACGCAGTATTTT. Translating gives CASSFGWGGTDTQYF.

This clonotype was counted a few times. A junction boundary mismatches the germline segment, possibly from a read error. CDR3 protein: CSARKGLGGDAQYF. The CDR3 DNA is TGCAGTGCTAGGAAGGGCTTGGGGGGAGATGCGCAGTATTTT. The rearrangement uses TRBV20-1 and TRBJ2-3; tentatively, D is TRBD2 (6 bases). The CDR3 loop spans 14 amino acids. Per germline, CDR1 DFQATT and CDR2 SNEGSKA (reference sequence).

This clonotype was seen ten or more times. V and J are TRBV7-2 and TRBJ2-5, with D maybe TRBD2 (6 bases). The germline V gene encodes CDR1 SGHTA and CDR2 FQGNSA. This CDR3 comprises 16 residues. Trimming took off 1 base at V and 2 bases at J, with 14 bases between the two ends. DNA for the CDR3: TGTGCCAGCAGCTTAGGTCCGGCCGGGGGACAAGAGACCCAGTACTTC. It is translated as CASSLGPAGGQETQYF.

The chain combines TRBV5-1 with TRBJ2-5; no clear D. The CDR3 runs to 14 residues. V lost 4 bases and J lost 1, with 11 bases in between. The germline CDR1 and CDR2 sequences are SGHRS and YFSETQ. The DNA for the CDR3 is TGCGCCAGCAGCGTTCTATCGGCCCAAGAGACCCAGTACTTC. Translating gives CASSVLSAQETQYF.